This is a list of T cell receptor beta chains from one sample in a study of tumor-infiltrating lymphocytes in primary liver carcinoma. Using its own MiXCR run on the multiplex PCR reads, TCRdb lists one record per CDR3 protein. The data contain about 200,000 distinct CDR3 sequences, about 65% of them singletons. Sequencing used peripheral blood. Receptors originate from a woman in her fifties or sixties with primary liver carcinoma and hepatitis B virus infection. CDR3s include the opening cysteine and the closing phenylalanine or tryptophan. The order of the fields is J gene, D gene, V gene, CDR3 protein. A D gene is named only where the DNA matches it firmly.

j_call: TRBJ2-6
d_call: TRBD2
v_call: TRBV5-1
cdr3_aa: CASNLGYSGSSGANVLTF

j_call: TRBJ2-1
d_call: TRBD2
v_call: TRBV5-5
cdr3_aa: CASNLEREYSYNEQFF

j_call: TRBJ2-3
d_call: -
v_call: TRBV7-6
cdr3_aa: CASSKNSVSDTQYF

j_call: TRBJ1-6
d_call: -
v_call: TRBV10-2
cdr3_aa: CASSESGWGRSNSPLHF

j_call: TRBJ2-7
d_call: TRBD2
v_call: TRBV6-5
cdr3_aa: CGSSYSKGLANSYEHYF

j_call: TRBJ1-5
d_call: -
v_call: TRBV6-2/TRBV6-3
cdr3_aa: CASHRGGGNQPQHF

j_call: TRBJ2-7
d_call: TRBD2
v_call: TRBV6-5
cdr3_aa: CASSCASGSYEQYF

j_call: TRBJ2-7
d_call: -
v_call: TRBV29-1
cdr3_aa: CSVVVVYERYF

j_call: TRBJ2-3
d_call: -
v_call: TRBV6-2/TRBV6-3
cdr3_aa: CASSYSSTADTSTDTQYF

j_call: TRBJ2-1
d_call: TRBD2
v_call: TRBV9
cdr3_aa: CASSPQAGGYNEQFF

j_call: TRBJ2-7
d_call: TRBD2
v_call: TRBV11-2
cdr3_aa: CASSYSGRTSGSEQYF

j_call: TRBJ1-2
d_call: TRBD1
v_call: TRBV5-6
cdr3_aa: CASRLGQGYGYTF

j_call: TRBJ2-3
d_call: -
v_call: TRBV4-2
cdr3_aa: CASSQGSGLLLSTDTQYF

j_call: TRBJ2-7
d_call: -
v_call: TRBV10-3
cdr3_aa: CAISRDEGYEQYF

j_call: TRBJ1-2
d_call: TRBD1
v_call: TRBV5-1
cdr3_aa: CASSIDRANYGYTF

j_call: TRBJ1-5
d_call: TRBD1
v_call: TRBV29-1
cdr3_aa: CSVLISGQGILPNQPQHF

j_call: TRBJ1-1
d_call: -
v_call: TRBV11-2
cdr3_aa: CASSLVVTRGTEAFF

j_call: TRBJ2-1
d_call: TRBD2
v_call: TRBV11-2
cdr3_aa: CASSPQIGLRGGDEPFF

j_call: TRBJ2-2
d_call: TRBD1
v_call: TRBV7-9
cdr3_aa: CASSLPGTANTGELFF

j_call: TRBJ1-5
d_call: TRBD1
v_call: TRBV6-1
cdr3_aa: CASRGQGMGQPHHF

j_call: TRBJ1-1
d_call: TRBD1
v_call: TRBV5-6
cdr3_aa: CASSYTGGRGAFF

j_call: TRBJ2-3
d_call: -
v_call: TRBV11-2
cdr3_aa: CVSSLTSAGDTQYF

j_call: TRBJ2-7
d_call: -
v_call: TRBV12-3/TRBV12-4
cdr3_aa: CASSPGQGVISLGLAVPYKQYF

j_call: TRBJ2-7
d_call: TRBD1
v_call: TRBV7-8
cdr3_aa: CAGSKDRGSYEQYF

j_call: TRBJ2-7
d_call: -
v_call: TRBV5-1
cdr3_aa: CASSLEWYYEQYF

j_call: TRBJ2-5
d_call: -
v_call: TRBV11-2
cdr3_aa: CASSPSTPVGETQYF

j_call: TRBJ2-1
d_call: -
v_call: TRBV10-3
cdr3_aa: CAISQDAASYNEQFF

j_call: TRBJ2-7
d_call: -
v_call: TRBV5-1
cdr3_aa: CASSFPWTASIDEQYF

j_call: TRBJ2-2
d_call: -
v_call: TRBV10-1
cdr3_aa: CASSDSSGNTGELFF

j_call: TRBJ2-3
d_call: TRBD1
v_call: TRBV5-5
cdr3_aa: CASGADRGGTDTRYF

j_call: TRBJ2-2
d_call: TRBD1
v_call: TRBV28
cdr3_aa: CASSPQTGFDTGELFF

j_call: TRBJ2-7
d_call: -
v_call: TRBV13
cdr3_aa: CTSSHRGPLSYEQYF

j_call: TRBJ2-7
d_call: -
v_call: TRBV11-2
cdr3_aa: CASSPPWGQENEQYF

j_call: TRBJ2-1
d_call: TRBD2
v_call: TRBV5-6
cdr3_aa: CASSLLGRASNNEQFF

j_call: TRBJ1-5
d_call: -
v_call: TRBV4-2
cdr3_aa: CASSLRGVRNQPPHF

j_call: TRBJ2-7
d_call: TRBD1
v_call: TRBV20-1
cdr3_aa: CMTSGGRKQYF

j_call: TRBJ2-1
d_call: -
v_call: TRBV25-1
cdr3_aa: CASSDRVHTQYNEQFF